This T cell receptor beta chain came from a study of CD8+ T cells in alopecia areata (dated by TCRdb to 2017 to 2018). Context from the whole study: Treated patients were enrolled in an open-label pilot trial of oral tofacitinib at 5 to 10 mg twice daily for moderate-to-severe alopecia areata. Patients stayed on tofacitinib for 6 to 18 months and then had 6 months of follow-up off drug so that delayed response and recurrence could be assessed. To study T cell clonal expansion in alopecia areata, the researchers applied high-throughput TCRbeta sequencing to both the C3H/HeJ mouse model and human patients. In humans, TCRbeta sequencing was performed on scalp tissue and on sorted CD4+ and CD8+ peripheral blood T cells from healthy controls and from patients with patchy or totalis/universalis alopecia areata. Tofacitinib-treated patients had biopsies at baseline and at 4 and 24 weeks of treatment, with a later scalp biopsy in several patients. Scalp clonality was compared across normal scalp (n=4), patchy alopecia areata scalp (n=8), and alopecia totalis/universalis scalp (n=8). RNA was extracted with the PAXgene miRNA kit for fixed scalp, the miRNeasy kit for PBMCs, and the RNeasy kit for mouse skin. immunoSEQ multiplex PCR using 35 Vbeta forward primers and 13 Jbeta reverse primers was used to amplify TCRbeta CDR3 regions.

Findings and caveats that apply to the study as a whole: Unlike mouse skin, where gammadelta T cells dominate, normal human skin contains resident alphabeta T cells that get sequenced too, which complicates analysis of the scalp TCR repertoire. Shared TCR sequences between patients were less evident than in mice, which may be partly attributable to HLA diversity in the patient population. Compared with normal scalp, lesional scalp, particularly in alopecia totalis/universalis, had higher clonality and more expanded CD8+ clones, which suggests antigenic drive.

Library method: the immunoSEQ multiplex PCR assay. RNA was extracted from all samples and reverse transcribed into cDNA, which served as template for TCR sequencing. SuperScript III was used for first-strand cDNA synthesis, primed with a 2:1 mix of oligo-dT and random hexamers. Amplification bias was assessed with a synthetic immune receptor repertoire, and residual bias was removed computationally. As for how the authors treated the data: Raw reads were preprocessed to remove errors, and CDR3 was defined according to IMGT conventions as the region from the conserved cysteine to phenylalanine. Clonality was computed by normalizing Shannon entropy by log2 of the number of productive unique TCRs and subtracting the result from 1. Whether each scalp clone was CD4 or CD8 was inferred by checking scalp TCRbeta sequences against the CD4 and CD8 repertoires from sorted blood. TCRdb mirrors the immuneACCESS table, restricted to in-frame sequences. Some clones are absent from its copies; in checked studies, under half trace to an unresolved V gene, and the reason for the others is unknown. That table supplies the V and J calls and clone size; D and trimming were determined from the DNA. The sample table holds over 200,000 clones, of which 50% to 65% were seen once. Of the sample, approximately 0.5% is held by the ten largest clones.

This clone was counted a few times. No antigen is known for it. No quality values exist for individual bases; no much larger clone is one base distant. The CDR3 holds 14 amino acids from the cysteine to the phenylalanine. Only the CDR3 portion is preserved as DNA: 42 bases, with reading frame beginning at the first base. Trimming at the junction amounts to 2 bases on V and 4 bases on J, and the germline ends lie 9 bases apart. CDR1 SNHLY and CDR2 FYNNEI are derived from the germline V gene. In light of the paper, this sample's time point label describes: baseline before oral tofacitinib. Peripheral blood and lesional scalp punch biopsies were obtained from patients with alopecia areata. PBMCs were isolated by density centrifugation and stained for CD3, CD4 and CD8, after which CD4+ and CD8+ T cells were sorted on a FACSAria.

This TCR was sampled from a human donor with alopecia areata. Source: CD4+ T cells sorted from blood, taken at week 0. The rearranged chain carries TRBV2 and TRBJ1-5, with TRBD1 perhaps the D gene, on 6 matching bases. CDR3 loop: CASSERRGNQPQHF. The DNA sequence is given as TGTGCCAGCAGTGAAAGGAGGGGGAATCAGCCCCAGCATTTT.